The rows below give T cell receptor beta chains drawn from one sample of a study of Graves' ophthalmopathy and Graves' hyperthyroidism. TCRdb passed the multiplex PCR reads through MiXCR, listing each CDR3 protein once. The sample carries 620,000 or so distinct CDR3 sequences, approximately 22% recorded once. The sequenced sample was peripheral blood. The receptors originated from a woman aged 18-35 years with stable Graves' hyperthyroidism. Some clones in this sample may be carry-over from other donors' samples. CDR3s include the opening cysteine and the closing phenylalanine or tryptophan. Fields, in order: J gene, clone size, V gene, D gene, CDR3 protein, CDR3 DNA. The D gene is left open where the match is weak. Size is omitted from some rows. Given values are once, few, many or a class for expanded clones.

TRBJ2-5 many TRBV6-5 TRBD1 CASNLQGRETQYF TGTGCCAGCAACTTACAGGGGCGAGAGACCCAGTACTTC
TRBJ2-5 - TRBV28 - CASSLLSRAETQYF TGTGCCAGCAGTTTATTGTCTAGGGCAGAGACCCAGTACTTC
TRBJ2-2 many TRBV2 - CASRAGAANTGELFF TGTGCCAGCAGGGCAGGGGCCGCGAACACCGGGGAGCTGTTTTTT
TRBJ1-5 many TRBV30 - CACHPGGRNSNQPQHF TGTGCCTGTCACCCCGGGGGCAGAAATAGCAATCAGCCCCAGCATTTT
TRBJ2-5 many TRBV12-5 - CASGWMGTQYF TGTGCTAGTGGTTGGATGGGGACCCAGTACTTC
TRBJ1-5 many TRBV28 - CASSLSGGGQPQHF TGTGCCAGCAGTTTATCGGGAGGAGGGCAGCCCCAGCATTTT
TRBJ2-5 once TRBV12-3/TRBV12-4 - CASSEKVAQYF TGTGCCAGCAGTGAAAAGGTAGCCCAGTACTTC
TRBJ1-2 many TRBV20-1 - CSARDWKGFYGYTF TGCAGTGCTAGAGATTGGAAAGGATTCTATGGCTACACCTTC
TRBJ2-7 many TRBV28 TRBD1 CASSPVDRDYEQYF TGTGCCAGCAGCCCCGTGGACAGGGACTACGAGCAGTACTTC
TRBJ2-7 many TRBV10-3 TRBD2 CATSIGSPSGGNEQYF TGTGCCACGTCCATCGGGAGCCCTAGCGGGGGAAACGAGCAGTACTTC
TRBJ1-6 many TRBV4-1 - CASSQVTWLNSPLHF TGCGCCAGCAGCCAAGTGACCTGGCTAAATTCACCCCTCCACTTT
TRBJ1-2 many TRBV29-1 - CSVDRGDGANYGYTF TGCAGCGTTGACCGCGGGGATGGGGCTAACTATGGCTACACCTTC
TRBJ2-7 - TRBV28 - CASFGALGYEQYF TGTGCCAGCTTTGGGGCCCTGGGATACGAGCAGTACTTC
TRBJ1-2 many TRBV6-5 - CASSFRDGSYGYTF TGTGCCAGCAGTTTCAGGGATGGGTCCTATGGCTACACCTTC
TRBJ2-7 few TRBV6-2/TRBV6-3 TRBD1 CASRPVGRGLYEQYF TGTGCCAGCCGGCCCGTTGGCAGGGGGCTCTACGAGCAGTACTTC
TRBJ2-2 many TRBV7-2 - CASSPVSDTGELFF TGTGCCAGCAGCCCTGTTTCGGACACCGGGGAGCTGTTTTTT
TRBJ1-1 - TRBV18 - CASSADAGTTNTEAFF TGTGCCAGCTCAGCGGACGCCGGGACGACGAACACTGAAGCTTTCTTT
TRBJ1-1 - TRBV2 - CASMGSEAFF TGTGCCAGCATGGGGTCTGAAGCTTTCTTT
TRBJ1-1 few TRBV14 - CASSQDLRVKAFF TGTGCCAGCAGCCAAGATCTTCGCGTGAAAGCTTTCTTT
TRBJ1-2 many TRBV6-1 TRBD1 CASSEGGDRPYGYTF TGTGCCAGCAGTGAAGGGGGGGACAGACCCTATGGCTACACCTTC
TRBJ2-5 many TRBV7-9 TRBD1 CASSSRDSQETQYF TGTGCCAGCAGCTCAAGGGACAGCCAAGAGACCCAGTACTTC
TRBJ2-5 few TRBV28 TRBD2 CASIRAGEETQYF TGTGCCAGCATAAGGGCGGGGGAAGAGACCCAGTACTTC
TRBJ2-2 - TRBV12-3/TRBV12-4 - CASSPPGSHTGELFF TGTGCCAGCAGTCCCCCAGGGAGTCATACCGGGGAGCTGTTTTTT
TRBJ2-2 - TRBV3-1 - CASSQRGGTTGELFF TGTGCCAGCAGCCAAAGGGGGGGGACAACCGGGGAGCTGTTTTTT
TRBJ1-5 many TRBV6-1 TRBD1 CASKTGYNQPQHF TGTGCCAGTAAGACAGGGTACAATCAGCCCCAGCATTTT
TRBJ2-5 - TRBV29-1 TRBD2 CSVEDREGRETQYF TGCAGCGTTGAAGATCGGGAGGGGAGGGAGACCCAGTACTTC
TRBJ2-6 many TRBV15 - CATSRVNSGANVLTF TGTGCCACCAGCAGAGTCAACTCTGGGGCCAACGTCCTGACTTTC
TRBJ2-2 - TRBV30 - CAWSPTKGVIATNTGELCF TGTGCCTGGAGTCCGACTAAGGGGGTTATTGCTACGAACACCGGGGAGCTGTGTTTT
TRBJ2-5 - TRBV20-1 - CSAQDHRVETQYF TGCAGTGCCCAGGACCACAGGGTAGAGACCCAGTACTTC
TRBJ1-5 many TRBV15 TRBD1 CATSRDRDRVNQPQHF TGTGCCACCAGCAGAGACCGGGACAGGGTGAATCAGCCCCAGCATTTT
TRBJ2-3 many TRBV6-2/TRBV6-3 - CASSYIADTQYF TGTGCCAGCAGTTACATCGCAGATACGCAGTATTTT
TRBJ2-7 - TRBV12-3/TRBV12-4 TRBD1 CASTFGTRDRETYEQYF TGTGCCAGCACCTTTGGCACCCGGGACAGGGAAACCTACGAGCAGTACTTC
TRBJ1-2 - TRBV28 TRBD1 CASSRDRVSYGYTF TGTGCCAGCAGTAGGGACAGGGTATCCTATGGCTACACCTTC
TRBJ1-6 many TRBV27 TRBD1 CASSLEWTGVSPLHF TGTGCCAGCAGTTTAGAGTGGACAGGGGTTTCACCCCTCCACTTT
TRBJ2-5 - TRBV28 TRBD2 CASSLIGLAERRQETQYF TGTGCCAGCAGCCTAATCGGACTAGCGGAGCGGCGGCAAGAGACCCAGTACTTC
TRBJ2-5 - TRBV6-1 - CASSEELGAETQYF TGTGCCAGCAGTGAAGAGTTGGGGGCGGAGACCCAGTACTTC
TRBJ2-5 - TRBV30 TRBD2 CAWSLLAGLETQYF TGTGCCTGGAGCCTACTAGCGGGGTTAGAGACCCAGTACTTC
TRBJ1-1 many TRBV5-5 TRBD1 CASSFLTGRNTEAFF TGTGCCAGCAGCTTCTTGACAGGGCGGAACACTGAAGCTTTCTTT
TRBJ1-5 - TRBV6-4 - CASSVSSGGNQPQHF TGTGCCAGCAGTGTATCGTCAGGGGGCAATCAGCCCCAGCATTTT
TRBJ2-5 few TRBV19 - CASSMQTQETQYF TGTGCCAGTAGTATGCAGACCCAAGAGACCCAGTACTTC
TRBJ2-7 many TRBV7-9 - CASSPPWGVGYEQYF TGTGCCAGCAGCCCACCGTGGGGGGTCGGCTACGAGCAGTACTTC
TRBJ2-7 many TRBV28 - CASAYNAEQYF TGTGCCAGCGCTTACAACGCCGAGCAGTACTTC
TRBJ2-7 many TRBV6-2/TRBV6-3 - CASSYRISSEQYF TGTGCCAGCAGTTACCGGATTTCCTCCGAGCAGTACTTC
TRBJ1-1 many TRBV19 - CATRGRTGDTEAFF TGTGCCACCAGAGGACGGACTGGGGACACTGAAGCTTTCTTT
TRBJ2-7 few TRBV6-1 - CASSERGTLYEQYF TGTGCCAGCAGTGAACGTGGGACTCTCTACGAGCAGTACTTC
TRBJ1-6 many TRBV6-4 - CASSRLGIGSPLHF TGTGCCAGCAGTCGTCTGGGGATTGGATCACCCCTCCACTTT
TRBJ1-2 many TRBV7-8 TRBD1 CASSFVPGQGTYGYTF TGTGCCAGCAGCTTCGTCCCGGGACAGGGGACCTATGGCTACACCTTC
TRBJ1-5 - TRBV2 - CASSEYAVQHF TGCGCCAGCAGTGAGTACGCGGTCCAGCATTTT
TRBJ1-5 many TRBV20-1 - CSAEAPGYGLSIPAQHF TGCAGTGCTGAGGCCCCGGGGTATGGGCTTTCAATTCCGGCCCAGCATTTT
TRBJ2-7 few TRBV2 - CASSSTEGIYEQYF TGTGCCAGCAGCTCCACTGAGGGAATCTACGAGCAGTACTTC
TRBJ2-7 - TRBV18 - CASSPLQDYEQYF TGTGCCAGCTCACCATTACAAGATTACGAGCAGTACTTC
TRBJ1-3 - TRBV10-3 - CAISQGGLGNTIYF TGTGCCATCAGCCAGGGAGGGCTCGGAAACACCATATATTTT
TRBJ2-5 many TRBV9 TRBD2 CASSVATGTSGGAHHQETQYF TGTGCCAGCAGCGTAGCTACCGGGACTAGCGGGGGGGCCCACCACCAAGAGACCCAGTACTTC
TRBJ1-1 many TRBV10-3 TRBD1 CASTGGRTEAFF TGTGCCAGTACAGGGGGCCGGACTGAAGCTTTCTTT
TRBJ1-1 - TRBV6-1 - CASSEWTEAFF TGTGCCAGCAGTGAATGGACTGAAGCTTTCTTT
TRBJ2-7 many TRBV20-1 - CSASIQGGHEQYF TGCAGTGCTAGCATACAGGGTGGCCACGAGCAGTACTTC
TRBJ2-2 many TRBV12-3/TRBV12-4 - CASSPARNTGELFF TGTGCCAGCAGTCCAGCCAGAAACACCGGGGAGCTGTTTTTT